The present TCR beta chain was sequenced within a study of blood T cells in healthy people across ages. Sample-barcoded 5' priming and a J-beta primer mix drove a second PCR of about 6 to 11 cycles. Every single cDNA molecule received a tag from a template-switch adaptor with 12 random nucleotides. TCRdb analysed the 5' RACE reads with MiXCR anew, one entry per CDR3 protein. The repertoire holds some 760,000 distinct CDR3 sequences, with 25% as singletons. These sequences were also reported in another study, on T cells of mothers and their children.

Sample: blood. This TCR was sampled from a boy aged 5 to 17 in good health.

The CDR3 nucleotides are TGTGCCAGCAGCCAAGTAGAGGGCAATGAGCAGTTCTTC. This gives the protein CASSQVEGNEQFF. V and J are TRBV4-2 and TRBJ2-1; possibly TRBD2 for D (5 bases). The CDR3 sequence is 13 residues long. Germline V lookup: CDR1 LGHNA, CDR2 YNFKEQ. Trimming cost V 1 base and J 6 bases, with 7 bases left between them.